These 6 T cell receptor beta chains came from one sample sequenced in a study of control samples from healthy donors and cancer patients. Measured with immunoSEQ multiplex PCR; TCRdb has only the in-frame clones, and not every one. The sample records about 79,000 clones, 93% being singletons. The sample comprised PBMCs. The source is a woman aged 40 to 50 with lung cancer.

This chain joins TRBV5-1 and TRBJ2-7, with 7 bases that match TRBD1. This CDR3 is 15 amino acids long. The germline CDR1 and CDR2 sequences are SGHRS and YFSETQ. Trimming removed 1 base from V and 3 bases from J; junction bases left unmatched: 7. The CDR3 is CASSLLGDSDYEQYF. The CDR3 DNA sequence: TGCGCCAGCAGCTTGTTGGGGGACAGTGACTACGAGCAGTACTTC.

The chain employs TRBV5-4 and TRBJ1-2; 10 bases are a match to TRBD1. Trimming took 0 bases from V and 7 from J; bases not matched to a gene: 6. This CDR3 comprises 15 residues. Germline V gene sequence: CDR1 SGHNT, CDR2 YYREEE (reference sequence). The CDR3 spells CASSLGDRGLLGYTF. In DNA form, the CDR3 reads TGTGCCAGCAGCTTGGGAGACAGGGGGCTCCTTGGCTACACCTTC. The full variable domain, with the rest looked up from reference TRBV5-4 and TRBJ1-2, is ETGVTQSPTHLIKTRGQQVTLRCSSQSGHNTVSWYQQALGQGPQFIFQYYREEENGRGNFPPRFSGLQFPNYSSELNVNALELDDSALYLCASSLGDRGLLGYTFGSGTRLTVV.

J is TRBJ1-5 and V is TRBV10-1; D ambiguous. This CDR3 has 12 amino acids. Germline values: CDR1 WNHNN, CDR2 SYGVQD (reference sequence). Trimming stripped 7 bases from V and 2 bases from J, with 6 bases between. CDR3 sequence (DNA): TGCGCCAGCAACTATGGCAATCAGCCCCAGCATTTT. Protein product: CASNYGNQPQHF.

The chain combines TRBV9 with TRBJ2-3; the match to TRBD2 covers 10 bases. Germline assignment: CDR1 SGDLS and CDR2 YYNGEE. This CDR3 has 15 amino acids. Trimming at V came to 5 bases and at J to 3 bases, leaving 6 bases not matched to a gene. The CDR3 protein is CASSPSGGATDTQYF. The CDR3 DNA follows: TGTGCCAGCAGTCCAAGCGGGGGGGCAACAGATACGCAGTATTTT.

The rearrangement uses TRBV5-1 and TRBJ1-1; D gene uncertain. V lost 6 bases to trimming and J lost 1 base, with 10 bases between them. Germline V CDR1 and CDR2: SGHRS, YFSETQ. The CDR3 is 13 residues long. The CDR3 coding sequence is TGCGCCAGCACCTGGGCAGGGAACACTGAAGCTTTCTTT. Its translation: CASTWAGNTEAFF.

The chain combines TRBV9 with TRBJ2-7; D tentatively fits TRBD1 or TRBD2 (5 bases each). The V end lost 0 bases, the J end lost 3 bases, and 16 bases lay between the germline ends. The germline CDR1 and CDR2 sequences are SGDLS and YYNGEE. The CDR3 spans 16 residues. CDR3 DNA: TGTGCCAGCAGCGTAGGAGGGGTGCAGTCGAACTACGAGCAGTACTTC. Encoded protein: CASSVGGVQSNYEQYF.